One T cell receptor (beta chain) is described in this entry. There are a few counts of this clone. Its antigen is unknown. Base qualities are not provided; no much larger clone lies one nucleotide away. The immunoSEQ Assay, a bias-controlled multiplex PCR, was used to amplify TCRbeta CDR3 regions from genomic DNA. The authors processed their data as follows. The number of nucleated cells in each sample was estimated by amplification of reference gene primers within the assay. Sequence reads were collapsed and filtered to measure the absolute abundance of every unique TCRbeta CDR3 rearrangement. For each sample, productive Simpson clonality was calculated as the square root of Simpson's diversity index over productive rearrangements. TCRdb mirrors the immuneACCESS table, restricted to in-frame sequences. Some clones are absent from its copies; in checked studies, under half trace to an unresolved V gene, and the reason for the others is unknown. The DNA gave D and trimming, while V, J and clone size come from that table. For this sample there are approximately 310,000 clones; about nine tenths appear just once. The ten largest clonotypes hold 1% of the sample.

This entry belongs to a study of blood T cell repertoires in COVID-19 (dated by TCRdb to 2020 to 2022). With respect to the entire study: Samples from collaborators originated in the United States, Italy and Spain and spanned both the acute and convalescent phases of COVID-19. The samples were drawn from the first 160 participants of the ongoing ImmuneRACE study and from 950 to 1,500 subjects provided by 6 global collaborators. A de-identified subject ID, COVID-19 status, age in years and sex were almost always included in the sample metadata. HLA class I and class II types, where available, came from metadata supplied by the sample provider rather than from assay-based typing. Subjects who had been exposed to COVID-19, were actively infected with it, or had recovered from it provided the deeply sampled blood TCRbeta repertoires that made up the dataset. The repertoires were released in a freely available public database intended as a resource for research on the immune response to SARS-CoV-2. The material from the prospective study consisted of cDNA or gDNA derived from T cells, B-cell-depleted T cells, or PBMCs.

What the study reported, not specific to this receptor: The quantity of clinical and demographic metadata differed by source and by participant and was supplied without curation.

The collaborating institutions used their own protocols to collect whole blood in K2EDTA tubes. For TCRbeta analysis, collaborator samples were shipped as frozen whole blood, as isolated PBMCs, or as DNA extracted from either sample type. This receptor was taken from a man between 50 and 59 years old with active or convalescent COVID-19. The material sequenced was peripheral blood.

The CDR3 reads CASSQAGEETQYF. The base sequence is TGTGCCAGCAGCCAAGCAGGGGAAGAGACCCAGTACTTC. The rearrangement joined TRBV3-1 (or the pseudogene TRBV3-2) to TRBJ2-5; the D gene is possibly TRBD1, with 6 bases matching. From the cysteine through the phenylalanine, the CDR3 covers 13 amino acids. The sequence is cut down to CDR3 DNA, 39 bases in frame from base 1. The junction shows trimming of 1 base on V and 3 bases on J, plus 6 bases between the germline ends. CDR1 is given as LGHDT and CDR2 as YNNKEL, both from the germline V gene (reference sequence).